This record concerns one TCR beta chain sequence. The data were taken from a study of blood T cell repertoires in COVID-19. Turning to the study itself: Donors in the United States, Italy and Spain gave samples during acute or convalescent COVID-19.

The germline gives CDR1 SGHDN, CDR2 FVKESK. Deletions cut 2 bases from V and 6 bases from J, with 10 bases between. The CDR3 consists of 14 residues. Authors' methods: The authors estimated nucleated cell counts from reference gene primer amplification. Profiling relied on immunoSEQ multiplex PCR, and the TCRdb table lists in-frame clones only, not all of them. D and trimming were read from the DNA, whereas the V and J calls and clone size are those reported in that table. The data hold some 93,000 clones, with about 86% observed a single time. The clonotype was recovered from a man aged 55 to 70 with acute or convalescent COVID-19. The V and J genes are TRBV14 and TRBJ1-4; D possibly corresponds to TRBD1 (5 bases). Material: peripheral blood. This chain's CDR3 is CASSQFQGDEKLFF. CDR3 DNA sequence: TGTGCCAGCAGCCAATTTCAGGGTGATGAAAAACTGTTTTTT.